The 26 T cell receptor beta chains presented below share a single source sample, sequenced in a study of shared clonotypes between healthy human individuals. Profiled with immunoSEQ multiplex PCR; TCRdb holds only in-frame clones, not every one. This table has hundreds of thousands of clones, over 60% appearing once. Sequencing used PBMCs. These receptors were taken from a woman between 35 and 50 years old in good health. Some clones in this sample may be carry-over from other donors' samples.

The CDR3 bases are TGTGCCAGCAGCTTGGGAATGGACAGGGATAACTATGGCTACACCTTC. The encoded protein is CASSLGMDRDNYGYTF. The V call is TRBV5-4, the J call TRBJ1-2; 8 bases match TRBD1. The V segment lost 0 bases and the J segment 1 base; nucleotides outside the gene matches: 5. Germline loops: CDR1 SGHNT, CDR2 YYREEE (reference sequence). The CDR3 runs to 16 residues.

The CDR3 region is CASNRDNGGNQPQHF. DNA of the CDR3: TGTGCCAGCAATCGGGACAATGGGGGCAATCAGCCCCAGCATTTT. The chain recombines TRBV6-1 with TRBJ1-5; TRBD1 might be the D (6 bases). The V end lost 7 bases, the J end lost 2 bases, and 15 bases lay between the germline ends. Germline V gene lookup returns CDR1 MNHNS and CDR2 SASEGT. The CDR3 loop spans 15 amino acids.

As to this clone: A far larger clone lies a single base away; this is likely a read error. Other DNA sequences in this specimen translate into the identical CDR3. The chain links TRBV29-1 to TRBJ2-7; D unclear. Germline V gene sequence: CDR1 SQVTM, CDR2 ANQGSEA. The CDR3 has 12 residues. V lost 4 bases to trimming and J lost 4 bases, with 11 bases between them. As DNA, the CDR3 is TGCAGCGTTGCAGCCCACGGTTACGAGCAGTACTTC. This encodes CSVAAHGYEQYF.

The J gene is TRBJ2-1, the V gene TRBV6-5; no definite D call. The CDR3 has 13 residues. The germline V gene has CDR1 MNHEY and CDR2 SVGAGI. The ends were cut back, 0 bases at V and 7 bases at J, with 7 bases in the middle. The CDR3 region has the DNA TGTGCCAGCAGTTACTCTAGAAGAAATGAGCAGTTCTTC. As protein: CASSYSRRNEQFF.

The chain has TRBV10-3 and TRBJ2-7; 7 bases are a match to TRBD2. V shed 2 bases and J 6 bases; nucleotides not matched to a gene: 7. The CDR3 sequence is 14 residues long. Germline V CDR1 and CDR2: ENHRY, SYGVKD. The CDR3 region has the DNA TGTGCCATCAGTGAGGTGGCGGGAGAGGTCGAGCAGTACTTC. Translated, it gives CAISEVAGEVEQYF.

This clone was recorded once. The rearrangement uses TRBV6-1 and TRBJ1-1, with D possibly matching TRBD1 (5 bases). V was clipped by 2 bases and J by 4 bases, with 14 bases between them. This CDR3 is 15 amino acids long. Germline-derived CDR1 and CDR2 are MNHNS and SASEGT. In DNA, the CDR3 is TGTGCCAGCAGTGAAATTGGGCGGGGGAGCACTGAAGCTTTCTTT. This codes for CASSEIGRGSTEAFF.

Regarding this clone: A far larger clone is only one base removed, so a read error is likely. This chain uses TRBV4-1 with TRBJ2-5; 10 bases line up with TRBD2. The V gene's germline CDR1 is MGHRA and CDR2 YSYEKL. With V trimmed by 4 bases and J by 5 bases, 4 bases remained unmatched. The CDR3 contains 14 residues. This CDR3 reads CASSPLAGVETQYF. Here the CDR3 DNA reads TGCGCCAGCAGCCCTCTAGCGGGAGTGGAGACCCAGTACTTC.

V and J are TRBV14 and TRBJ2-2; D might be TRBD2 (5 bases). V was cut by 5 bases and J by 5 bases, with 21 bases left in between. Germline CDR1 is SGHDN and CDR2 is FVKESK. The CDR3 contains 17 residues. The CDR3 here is CASSLPRRRDRTGELFF. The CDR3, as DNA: TGTGCCAGCAGCTTACCCCGGAGACGGGATCGAACCGGGGAGCTGTTTTTT.

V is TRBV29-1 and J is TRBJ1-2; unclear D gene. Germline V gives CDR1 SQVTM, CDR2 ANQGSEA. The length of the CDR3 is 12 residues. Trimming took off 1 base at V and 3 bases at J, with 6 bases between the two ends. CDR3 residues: CSVEANDYGYTF. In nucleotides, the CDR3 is TGCAGCGTTGAAGCAAACGACTATGGCTACACCTTC. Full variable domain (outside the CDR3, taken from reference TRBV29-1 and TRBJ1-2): SAVISQKPSRDICQRGTSLTIQCQVDSQVTMMFWYRQQPGQSLTLIATANQGSEATYESGFVIDKFPISRPNLTFSTLTVSNMSPEDSSIYLCSVEANDYGYTFGSGTRLTVV.

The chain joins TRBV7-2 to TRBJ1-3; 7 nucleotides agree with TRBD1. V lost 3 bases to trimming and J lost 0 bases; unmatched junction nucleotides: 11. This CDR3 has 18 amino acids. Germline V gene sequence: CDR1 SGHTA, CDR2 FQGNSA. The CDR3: CASSFYNPRQGSGNTIYF. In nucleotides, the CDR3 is TGTGCCAGCAGCTTCTACAATCCTCGACAGGGCTCTGGAAACACCATATATTTT.

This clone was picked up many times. The CDR3 is CASSSDRAETQYF. DNA for the CDR3: TGTGCCAGCAGCTCGGACAGGGCGGAGACCCAGTACTTC. V and J are TRBV7-6 and TRBJ2-5, with TRBD1 matching 8 bases. CDR1 and CDR2 (germline): SGHVS, FNYEAQ. This CDR3 is 13 amino acids long. V lost 4 bases to trimming and J lost 5 bases; unmatched junction nucleotides: 3.

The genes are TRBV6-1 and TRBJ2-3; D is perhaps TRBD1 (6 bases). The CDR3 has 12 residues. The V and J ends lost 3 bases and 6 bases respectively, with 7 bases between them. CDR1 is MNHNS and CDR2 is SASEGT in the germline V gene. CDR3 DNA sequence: TGTGCCAGCAGTGAGAGGGGGGATACGCAGTATTTT. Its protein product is CASSERGDTQYF.

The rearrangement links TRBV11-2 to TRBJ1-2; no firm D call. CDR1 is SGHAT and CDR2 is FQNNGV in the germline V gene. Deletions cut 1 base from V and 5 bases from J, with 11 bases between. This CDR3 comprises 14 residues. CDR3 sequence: CASSLGSGTYGYTF. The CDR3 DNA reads TGTGCCAGCAGCTTAGGTTCAGGAACTTATGGCTACACCTTC.

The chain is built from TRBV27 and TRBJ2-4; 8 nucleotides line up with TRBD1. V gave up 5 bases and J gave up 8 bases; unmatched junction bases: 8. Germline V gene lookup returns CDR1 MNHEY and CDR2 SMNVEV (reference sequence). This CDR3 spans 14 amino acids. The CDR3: CASSNDRGADIQYF. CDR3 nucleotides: TGTGCCAGCAGTAACGACAGGGGAGCGGACATTCAGTACTTC.

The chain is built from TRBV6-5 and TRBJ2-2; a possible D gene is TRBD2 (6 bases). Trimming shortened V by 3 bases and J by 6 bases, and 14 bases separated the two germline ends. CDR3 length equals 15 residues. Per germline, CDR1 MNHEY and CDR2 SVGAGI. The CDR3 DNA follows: TGTGCCAGCAGTTATCGCCGGACTACCCCCGGGGAGCTGTTTTTT. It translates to CASSYRRTTPGELFF.

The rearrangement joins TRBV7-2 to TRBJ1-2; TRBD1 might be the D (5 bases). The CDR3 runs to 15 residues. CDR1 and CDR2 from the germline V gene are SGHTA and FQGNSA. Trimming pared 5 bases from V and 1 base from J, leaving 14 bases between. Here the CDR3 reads CASSASGLYNYGYTF. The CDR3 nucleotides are TGTGCCAGCAGCGCTTCAGGGCTCTATAACTATGGCTACACCTTC.

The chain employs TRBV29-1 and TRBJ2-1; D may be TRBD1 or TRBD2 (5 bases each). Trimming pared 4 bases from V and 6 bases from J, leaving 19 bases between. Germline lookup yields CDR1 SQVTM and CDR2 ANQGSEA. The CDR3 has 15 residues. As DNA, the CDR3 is TGCAGCGTTGGCCCTCCGGCTGGGGGTGGCAATGAGCAGTTCTTC. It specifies CSVGPPAGGGNEQFF.

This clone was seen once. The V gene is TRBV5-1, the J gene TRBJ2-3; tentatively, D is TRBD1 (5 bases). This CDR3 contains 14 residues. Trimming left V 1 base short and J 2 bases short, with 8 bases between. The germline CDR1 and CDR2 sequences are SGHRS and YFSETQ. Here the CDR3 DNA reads TGCGCCAGCAGCTTGAACAGGAACACAGATACGCAGTATTTT. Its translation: CASSLNRNTDTQYF.

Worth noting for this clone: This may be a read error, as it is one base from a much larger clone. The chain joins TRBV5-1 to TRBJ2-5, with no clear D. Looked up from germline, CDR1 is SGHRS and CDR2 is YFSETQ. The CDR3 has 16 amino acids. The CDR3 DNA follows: TGCGCCAGCAGCTTGGCCTTCCGCGGCGGTATAGAGACCCGGTACTTC. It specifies CASSLAFRGGIETRYF.

DNA of the CDR3: TGTGCCAGCAGCTTAGTGCGGAACTACGAGCAGTACTTC. It codes for CASSLVRNYEQYF. V and J are TRBV11-2 and TRBJ2-7; D remains ambiguous. This CDR3 has 13 amino acids. Germline lookup yields CDR1 SGHAT and CDR2 FQNNGV. Trimming pared 1 base from V and 3 bases from J, leaving 7 bases between. Based on the CDR3 plus reference TRBV11-2 and TRBJ2-7, the full variable domain is EAGVAQSPRYKIIEKRQSVAFWCNPISGHATLYWYQQILGQGPKLLIQFQNNGVVDDSQLPKDRFSAERLKGVDSTLKIQPAKLEDSAVYLCASSLVRNYEQYFGPGTRLTVT.

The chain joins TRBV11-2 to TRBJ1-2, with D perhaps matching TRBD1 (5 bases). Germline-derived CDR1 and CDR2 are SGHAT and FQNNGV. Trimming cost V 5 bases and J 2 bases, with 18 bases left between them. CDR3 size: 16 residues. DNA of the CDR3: TGTGCCAGCAGCCCTCGATCGCCGGGACCCAACTATGGCTACACCTTC. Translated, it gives CASSPRSPGPNYGYTF.

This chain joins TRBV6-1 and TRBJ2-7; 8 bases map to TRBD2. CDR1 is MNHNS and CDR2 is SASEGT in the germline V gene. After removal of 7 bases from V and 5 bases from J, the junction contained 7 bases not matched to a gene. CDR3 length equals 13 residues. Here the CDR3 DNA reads TGTGCCAGCAAGACTAGCGTTATACACGAGCAGTACTTC. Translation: CASKTSVIHEQYF.

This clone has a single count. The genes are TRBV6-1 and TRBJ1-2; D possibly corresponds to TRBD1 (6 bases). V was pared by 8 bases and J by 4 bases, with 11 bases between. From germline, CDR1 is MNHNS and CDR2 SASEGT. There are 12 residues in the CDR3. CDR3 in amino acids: CASGARGYGYTF. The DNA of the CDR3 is TGTGCCAGCGGGGCCAGGGGCTATGGCTACACCTTC.

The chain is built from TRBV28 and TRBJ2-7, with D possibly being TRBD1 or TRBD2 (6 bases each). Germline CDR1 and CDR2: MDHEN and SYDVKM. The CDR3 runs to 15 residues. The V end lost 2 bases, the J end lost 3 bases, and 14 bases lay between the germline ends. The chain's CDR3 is CASSLGGTTIYEQYF. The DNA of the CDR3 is TGTGCCAGCAGTTTAGGGGGGACAACTATCTACGAGCAGTACTTC.

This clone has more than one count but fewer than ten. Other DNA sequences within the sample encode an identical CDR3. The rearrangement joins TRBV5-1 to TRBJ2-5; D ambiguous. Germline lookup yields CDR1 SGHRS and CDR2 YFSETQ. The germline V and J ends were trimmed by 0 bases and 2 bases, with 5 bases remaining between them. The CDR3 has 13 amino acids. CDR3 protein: CASSLGPQETQYF. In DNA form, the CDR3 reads TGCGCCAGCAGCTTGGGACCTCAAGAGACCCAGTACTTC.

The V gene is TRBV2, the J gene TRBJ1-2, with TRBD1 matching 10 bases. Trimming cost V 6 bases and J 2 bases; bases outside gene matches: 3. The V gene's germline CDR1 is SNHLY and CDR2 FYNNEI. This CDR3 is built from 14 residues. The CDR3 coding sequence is TGTGCCAGCAGGGGGACAGGGGTCAACTATGGCTACACCTTC. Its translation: CASRGTGVNYGYTF. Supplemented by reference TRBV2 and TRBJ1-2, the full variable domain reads EPEVTQTPSHQVTQMGQEVILRCVPISNHLYFYWYRQILGQKVEFLVSFYNNEISEKSEIFDDQFSVERPDGSNFTLKIRSTKLEDSAMYFCASRGTGVNYGYTFGSGTRLTVV.